The rows below give T cell receptor beta chains drawn from one sample of a study of cytomegalovirus exposure and HLA in healthy donors. Here immunoSEQ multiplex PCR was the method, and the copy in TCRdb shows in-frame clones only, minus some. The sample contains around 90,000 clones, around 85% of which appear only once. What was sequenced was PBMCs. Receptors originate from a man aged 35-49 years in good health and CMV-seropositive. Both conserved end residues are trimmed from each CDR3. Each record gives: CDR3 protein, D gene, V gene, J gene. D genes are given only for firm matches.

cdr3_aa: ASSVGWSDSDEQF
d_call: -
v_call: TRBV9
j_call: TRBJ2-1

cdr3_aa: ASRPGTGNTEAF
d_call: TRBD1
v_call: TRBV7-8
j_call: TRBJ1-1

cdr3_aa: ASSRSGTGAEQY
d_call: TRBD1
v_call: TRBV11-3
j_call: TRBJ2-7

cdr3_aa: ASSYSTQGQPQH
d_call: TRBD1
v_call: TRBV6-5
j_call: TRBJ1-5

cdr3_aa: ASSQVRERAF
d_call: -
v_call: TRBV4-2
j_call: TRBJ1-1

cdr3_aa: ASSGRLQDFKALDIQY
d_call: -
v_call: TRBV2
j_call: TRBJ2-4

cdr3_aa: ASSLSDRDAYGYT
d_call: TRBD1
v_call: TRBV7-2
j_call: TRBJ1-2

cdr3_aa: ASSLGPAGNTGELF
d_call: TRBD2
v_call: TRBV5-1
j_call: TRBJ2-2

cdr3_aa: ASSPEGQGANYGYT
d_call: TRBD1
v_call: TRBV18
j_call: TRBJ1-2

cdr3_aa: ASSLSQRGPDTQY
d_call: TRBD2
v_call: TRBV5-4
j_call: TRBJ2-3

cdr3_aa: ASSYGGVQETQY
d_call: -
v_call: TRBV6-5
j_call: TRBJ2-5

cdr3_aa: ASSLGRGRGAEAF
d_call: -
v_call: TRBV5-1
j_call: TRBJ1-1

cdr3_aa: ASSLYGLADEQY
d_call: -
v_call: TRBV5-1
j_call: TRBJ2-7

cdr3_aa: ASSLGQEYEQY
d_call: -
v_call: TRBV5-6
j_call: TRBJ2-7

cdr3_aa: ASSLLRLAGDNEQF
d_call: TRBD2
v_call: TRBV7-3
j_call: TRBJ2-1

cdr3_aa: ASRAGGYGANVLT
d_call: TRBD2
v_call: TRBV2
j_call: TRBJ2-6

cdr3_aa: ASREGDYGYT
d_call: -
v_call: TRBV28
j_call: TRBJ1-2

cdr3_aa: ASSLSGSSYNEQF
d_call: TRBD2
v_call: TRBV18
j_call: TRBJ2-1

cdr3_aa: ASSSKTWEQGAGLY
d_call: TRBD1
v_call: TRBV27
j_call: TRBJ2-7

cdr3_aa: ASSFGGRGEGAYSPLH
d_call: TRBD1
v_call: TRBV5-1
j_call: TRBJ1-6

cdr3_aa: ASSSNGGRNSPLH
d_call: -
v_call: TRBV5-6
j_call: TRBJ1-6

cdr3_aa: ASSSDARGEQY
d_call: -
v_call: TRBV7-3
j_call: TRBJ2-7

cdr3_aa: ASSLEGSGYT
d_call: -
v_call: TRBV7-9
j_call: TRBJ1-2

cdr3_aa: AYNQGAGYT
d_call: TRBD1
v_call: TRBV30
j_call: TRBJ1-2

cdr3_aa: ASSYSGVSSEQF
d_call: -
v_call: TRBV6-5
j_call: TRBJ2-1

cdr3_aa: ASSLASGSGNTIY
d_call: -
v_call: TRBV5-6
j_call: TRBJ1-3

cdr3_aa: ASSEALGGNEQF
d_call: -
v_call: TRBV2
j_call: TRBJ2-1

cdr3_aa: ASSLGQGAAMFLDTQY
d_call: TRBD1
v_call: TRBV5-1
j_call: TRBJ2-3

cdr3_aa: ASSFMRGSNEQF
d_call: TRBD2
v_call: TRBV27
j_call: TRBJ2-1

cdr3_aa: ASSPAGTGQEQY
d_call: TRBD1
v_call: TRBV18
j_call: TRBJ2-7

cdr3_aa: ASSLEDHGGLRG
d_call: -
v_call: TRBV7-8
j_call: TRBJ2-7

cdr3_aa: ASSEFLPPSLPDTQY
d_call: -
v_call: TRBV10-1
j_call: TRBJ2-3

cdr3_aa: ASSPAGRHTIY
d_call: -
v_call: TRBV18
j_call: TRBJ1-3